The clone carrying this T cell receptor (beta chain) was seen only a few times. Isolated RNA was reverse transcribed in full, so expressed TCRB transcripts were sequenced. The method was immunoSEQ multiplex PCR; TCRdb's version includes in-frame clones alone and lacks a portion of them. The table includes roughly 370,000 clones, about 15% detected once. Sorting of CD4+ naive, central memory, regulatory and stem cell-like memory cells was performed via CD45RO/CCR7/CD25/CD127/CD95/CD27. The data derive from a study of beta chain features in type 1 diabetes. Trimming pared 4 bases from V and 7 bases from J, leaving 10 bases between. From germline, CDR1 is SGHTA and CDR2 FQGNSA. The CDR3 spans 12 residues.

This chain links TRBV7-2 with TRBJ1-2, with a weak D call TRBD1 (5 bases). Material: naive CD4+ T cells from blood. This clonotype originated in a man aged 30 to 45 in good health. The CDR3 loop is CASSSQGFGYTF. CDR3 sequence (DNA): TGTGCCAGCAGCTCCCAGGGTTTTGGCTACACCTTC.